The rows below give T cell receptor beta chains drawn from one sample of a study of identical twins. TCRdb itself ran the 5' RACE reads through MiXCR, one entry per CDR3 protein. Of around 490,000 distinct CDR3 sequences in the sample, around 22% are singletons; the top ten hold approximately 0.48%. These records were also assigned to another study, of yellow fever vaccine responses in identical twins.

Sequencing was performed on CD4+ T cells sorted from blood. The source is a woman aged 18-29 years in good health. Both conserved end residues are part of each CDR3. The order of the fields is clone size, D gene, CDR3 length, V gene, J gene, CDR3 DNA, CDR3 protein. D genes are given only for firm matches. Clone sizes are given selectively: once, few, many, or a class where the clone is expanded.

.	TRBD2	14	TRBV28	TRBJ2-3	TGTGCCACCGCCGGACGGCGGGGGGCAGATACGCAGTATTTT	CATAGRRGADTQYF
few	.	14	TRBV4-1	TRBJ2-1	TGCGCCAGCAGCCAAGACCAAGCCGCCCATGAGCAGTTCTTC	CASSQDQAAHEQFF
once	.	15	TRBV7-2	TRBJ2-2	TGTGCCAGCAGCCCCGGTTCCCGAAGCACCGGGGAGCTGTTTTTT	CASSPGSRSTGELFF
.	.	14	TRBV6-5	TRBJ2-3	TGTGCCAGCAGTTACGGCAGATTCGAGGATACGCAGTATTTT	CASSYGRFEDTQYF
few	.	14	TRBV20-1	TRBJ2-1	TGCAGTGCCCTCGACAGGGAGGCTTACAATGAGCAGTTCTTC	CSALDREAYNEQFF
few	.	14	TRBV29-1	TRBJ2-5	TGCAGCGTCCTCACCGGGAAACAGATGGAGGCCCAGTACTTC	CSVLTGKQMEAQYF
few	.	12	TRBV10-3	TRBJ2-1	TGTGCCATCAGTCTGCAAAGCGGTGAGCAGTTCTTC	CAISLQSGEQFF
.	.	13	TRBV20-1	TRBJ1-4	TGCAGTGCTAGAGATCCCATTATGGAAAAACTGTTTTTT	CSARDPIMEKLFF
many	TRBD2	16	TRBV5-1	TRBJ2-1	TGCGCCAGCAGCTTGGGAGGCGGGAGCTCCTACAATGAGCAGTTCTTC	CASSLGGGSSYNEQFF
few	.	15	TRBV6-1	TRBJ1-5	TGTGCCAGCAGAGTAACAGCGGATAGCAATCAGCCCCAGCATTTT	CASRVTADSNQPQHF
.	.	15	TRBV15	TRBJ2-4	TGTGCCACCAGCACACGGACAGCGGCCAAAAACATTCAGTACTTC	CATSTRTAAKNIQYF
.	.	14	TRBV10-3	TRBJ2-7	TGTGCCATCAGTGAGGGTTCCACCTACTACGAGCAGTACTTC	CAISEGSTYYEQYF
many	.	14	TRBV12-3/TRBV12-4	TRBJ1-5	TGTGCCAGCAGTTTATTGGACCCTGGTCAGCCCCAGCATTTT	CASSLLDPGQPQHF
.	TRBD1	13	TRBV10-3	TRBJ2-5	TGTGCCATCAGTGAGTCGACAGGGGAGACCCTGTACTTC	CAISESTGETLYF
.	.	14	TRBV19	TRBJ1-6	TGTGCCAGTACCGCGAGGGTAGGAAATTCACCCCTCCACTTT	CASTARVGNSPLHF
.	.	14	TRBV6-1	TRBJ2-7	TGTGCCACCATCGACAGGAAAGTCGCCTACGAGCAGTACTTC	CATIDRKVAYEQYF
.	.	14	TRBV12-3/TRBV12-4	TRBJ1-2	TGTGCCAGCAGTCGAGACAGTTGGGGGAATGGCTACACCTTC	CASSRDSWGNGYTF
few	.	15	TRBV27	TRBJ2-2	TGTGCCAGCAGCGATGCGCCGGCACTCACCGGGGAGCTGTTTTTT	CASSDAPALTGELFF
.	.	12	TRBV20-1	TRBJ2-7	TGCAGTGCTAGACTAGCTGCCTACGAGCAGTACTTC	CSARLAAYEQYF
.	TRBD2	14	TRBV5-1	TRBJ2-3	TGCGCCAGCAGCCCGGGACTAGAGAATGATACGCAGTATTTT	CASSPGLENDTQYF
few	TRBD1	14	TRBV6-1	TRBJ2-5	TGTGCCAGCAGTGAGGGGACAGCACAAGAGACCCAGTACTTC	CASSEGTAQETQYF
.	.	17	TRBV6-1	TRBJ2-7	TGTGCCAGCAGTGAAGCGCGGGGGCAGAGGGGAATCCACGAGCAGTACTTC	CASSEARGQRGIHEQYF
few	.	12	TRBV20-1	TRBJ1-6	TGCAGTGCCCTGAACAGGGATTCACCCCTCCACTTT	CSALNRDSPLHF
few	.	16	TRBV18	TRBJ2-2	TGTGCCAGCTCACCGAAAGGGACGGCGAACACCGGGGAGCTGTTTTTT	CASSPKGTANTGELFF
few	TRBD1	13	TRBV15	TRBJ1-4	TGTGCCACCAGCATGGACAGGGGTGGAAAACTGTTTTTT	CATSMDRGGKLFF